The sequence of this TCR beta chain was determined in a study of cytomegalovirus exposure and HLA in healthy donors. Comments on this clone: Its antigen is not identified.

The PCR made use of 60 Vbeta and 13 Jbeta primers. TCRdb's table, derived via immunoSEQ multiplex PCR, lists solely in-frame clones and lacks some. The table has approximately 130,000 clones, around 81% seen once; the top ten hold around 0.7%. This CDR3 is built from 16 residues. Germline V lookup: CDR1 MGHRA, CDR2 YSYEKL. The V segment lost 0 bases and the J segment 8 bases; nucleotides outside the gene matches: 10. The study, taken as a whole, reports: When presence/absence was analysed, sequencing depth was taken to be roughly uniform across donors. In a later analysis, parvovirus B19, influenza, CMV and Epstein-Barr virus appeared linked to several top co-occurrence clusters.

The V gene is TRBV4-1, the J gene TRBJ2-3, with TRBD2 identical over 8 bases. This clonotype was obtained from a man in his late teens or twenties in good health and CMV-seronegative. The specimen was PBMCs. In nucleotides, the CDR3 is TGCGCCAGCAGCCAAGATGGGCCGGGGGGGCCAGGTACGCAGTATTTT. It encodes CASSQDGPGGPGTQYF.